This TCR beta chain was captured by sequencing in a study of CD8+ T cells in alopecia areata. cDNA reverse transcribed from extracted RNA served as the sequencing template. Only in-frame clones appear in the TCRdb table, and some are missing; sequencing was by immunoSEQ multiplex PCR. Among under 300,000 clones, roughly 60% were seen once, and the ten largest hold 0.75% to 0.95%. CDR1 and CDR2 (germline): KGHSH, LQKENI. V dropped 1 base and J dropped 1 base, with 9 bases sitting between them. The CDR3 totals 15 residues. Sample treatment: oral pan-JAK inhibitor, 5-10 mg twice daily. This clonotype was obtained from a human donor with alopecia areata. The sample here was CD4+ T cells sorted from blood, taken around week 54, from a patient treated with tofacitinib. The chain employs TRBV18 and TRBJ2-3; the D gene is possibly TRBD1 (5 bases). CDR3 coding DNA: TGTGCCAGCTCACCACGGGGCGGAGGCACAGATACGCAGTATTTT. Its protein is CASSPRGGGTDTQYF. Full variable domain (remainder filled in from reference TRBV18 and TRBJ2-3): NAGVMQNPRHLVRRRGQEARLRCSPMKGHSHVYWYRQLPEEGLKFMVYLQKENIIDESGMPKERFSAEFPKEGPSILRIQQVVRGDSAAYFCASSPRGGGTDTQYFGPGTRLTVL.